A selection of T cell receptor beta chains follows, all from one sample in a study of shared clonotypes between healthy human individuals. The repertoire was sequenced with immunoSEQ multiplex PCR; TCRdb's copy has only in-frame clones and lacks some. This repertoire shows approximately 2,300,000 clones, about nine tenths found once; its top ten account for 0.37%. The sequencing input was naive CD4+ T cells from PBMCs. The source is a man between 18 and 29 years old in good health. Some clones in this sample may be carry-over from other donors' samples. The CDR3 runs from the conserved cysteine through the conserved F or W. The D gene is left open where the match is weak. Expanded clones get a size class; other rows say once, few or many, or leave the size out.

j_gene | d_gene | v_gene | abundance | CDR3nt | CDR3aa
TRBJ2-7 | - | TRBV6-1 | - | TGTGCCAGCAGTGAAAGGTTTTGGGCAGGCCGAAGCGAGCAGTACTTC | CASSERFWAGRSEQYF
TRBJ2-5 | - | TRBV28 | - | TGTGCCAGCAGTTTATCTTTAGGGGATCAAGAGACCCAGTACTTC | CASSLSLGDQETQYF
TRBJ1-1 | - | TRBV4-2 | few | TGTGCCAGCAGCCAAGATAGGGCAGGTGGGGCTTTCTTT | CASSQDRAGGAFF
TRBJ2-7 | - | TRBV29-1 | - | TGCAGCGTTGGGTCGCAGGGGAGCGAGCAGTACTTC | CSVGSQGSEQYF
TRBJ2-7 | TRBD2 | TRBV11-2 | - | TGTGCCAGCAGCCCCTGGGGGGGACCCTACGAGCAGTACTTC | CASSPWGGPYEQYF
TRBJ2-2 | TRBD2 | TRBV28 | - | TGTGCCAGCAGGACTAGCGAGAGCTTCACCGGGGAGCTGTTTTTT | CASRTSESFTGELFF
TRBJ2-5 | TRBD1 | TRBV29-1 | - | TGCAGCGTCGCAAGACAGGGGAGGGAGACCCAGTACTTC | CSVARQGRETQYF
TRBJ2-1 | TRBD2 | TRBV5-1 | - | TGCGCCAGCAGCCCCCGGACTAGCGGGACTGGGTATGAGCAGTTCTTC | CASSPRTSGTGYEQFF
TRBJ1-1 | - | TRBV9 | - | TGTGCCAGCAGCGCCCAGAGTGAAGCTTTCTTT | CASSAQSEAFF
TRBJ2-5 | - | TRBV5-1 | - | TGCGCCAGCAGTTTGGACCAACAGACCCAGTACTTC | CASSLDQQTQYF
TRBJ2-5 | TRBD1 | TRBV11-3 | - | TGTGCCAGCAGCGTACGGACAGGGAACCAAGAGACCCAGTACTTC | CASSVRTGNQETQYF
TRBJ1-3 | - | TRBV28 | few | TGTGCCAGCAATGGAAACACCATATATTTT | CASNGNTIYF
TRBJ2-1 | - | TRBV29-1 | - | TGCAGCGTCTGTGTGGATTACAATGAGCAGTTCTTC | CSVCVDYNEQFF
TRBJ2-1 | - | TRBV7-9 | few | TGTGCCATCAATGAGCAGTTCTTC | CAINEQFF
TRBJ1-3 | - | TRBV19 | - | TGTGCCAGTCAACAAGGACAGCCTGGAAACACCATATATTTT | CASQQGQPGNTIYF
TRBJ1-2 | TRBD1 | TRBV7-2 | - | TGTGCCAGCAGCTTAGCGCCAGACCGGGACAGCACCTTC | CASSLAPDRDSTF
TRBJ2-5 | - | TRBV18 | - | TGTGCCAGCTCACCGCTAGGGAACCAAGAGACCCAGTACTTC | CASSPLGNQETQYF
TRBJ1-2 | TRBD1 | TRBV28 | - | TGTGCCAGCAGCGGACAGGGGGCGGTAAACTATGGCTACACCTTC | CASSGQGAVNYGYTF
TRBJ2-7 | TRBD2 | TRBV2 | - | TGTGCCAGCAGTGACGGCGGGGGGCTCCGGTCCTACGAGCAGTACTTC | CASSDGGGLRSYEQYF
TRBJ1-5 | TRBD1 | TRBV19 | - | TGTGCCAGTAGTACACAGGGGGAAGACAATCAGCCCCAGCATTTT | CASSTQGEDNQPQHF
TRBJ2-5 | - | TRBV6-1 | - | TGTGCCAGCAGTGAAGCAGTAGGAACAGGGGACTTCGGGACCCAGTACTTC | CASSEAVGTGDFGTQYF
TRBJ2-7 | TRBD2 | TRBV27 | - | TGTGCCAGCAGTTTTTACAGGCGCGGGGGGCTCTACGAGCAGTACTTC | CASSFYRRGGLYEQYF
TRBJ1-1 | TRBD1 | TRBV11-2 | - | TGTGCCAGCAGCGATACAGGGGGAGACACTGAAGCTTTCTTT | CASSDTGGDTEAFF
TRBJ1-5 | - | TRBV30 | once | TGTGCCTGGTCGGATTCTAATAGCAATCAGCCCCAGCATTTT | CAWSDSNSNQPQHF
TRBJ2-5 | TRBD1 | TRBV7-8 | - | TGTGCCAGCAGCTCTATACAGGGGGCTAAGACCCAGTACTTC | CASSSIQGAKTQYF
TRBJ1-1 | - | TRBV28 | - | TGTGCCAGCAGTCCCCGGGGGGGCGTGAACACTGAAGCTTTCTTT | CASSPRGGVNTEAFF
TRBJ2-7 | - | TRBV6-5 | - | TGTGCCAGCAGACGGGACACCGGATCCTACGAGCAGTACTTC | CASRRDTGSYEQYF
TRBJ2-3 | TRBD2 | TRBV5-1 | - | TGCGCCAGCAGCCTCGGACTAGCGGCCGTGTCAGATACGCAGTATTTT | CASSLGLAAVSDTQYF
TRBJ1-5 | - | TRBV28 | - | TGTGCCAGCAGTTTACCCCTGGGGGATTATCAGCCCCAGCATTTT | CASSLPLGDYQPQHF
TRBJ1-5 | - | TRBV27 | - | TGTGCCAGCAGTGCCGGCAATCGCAATCAGCCCCAGCATTTT | CASSAGNRNQPQHF
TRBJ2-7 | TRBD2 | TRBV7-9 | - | TGTGCCAGCAGCCACCCCCGGCGTAGCGGGAGTGACGAGCAGTACTTC | CASSHPRRSGSDEQYF
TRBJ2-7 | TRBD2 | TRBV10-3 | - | TGTGCCATCAGGGATACTAGCGGGAGGGTCTACGAGCAGTACTTC | CAIRDTSGRVYEQYF
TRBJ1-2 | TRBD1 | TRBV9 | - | TGTGCCAGCAGCAGACAGGGGAGTTTTGGCTACACCTTC | CASSRQGSFGYTF
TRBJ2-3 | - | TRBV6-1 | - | TGTGCCAGCAGTGAAGGGTACAGCGGAAGCACAGATACGCAGTATTTT | CASSEGYSGSTDTQYF
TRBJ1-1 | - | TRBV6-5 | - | TGTGCCAGCAGTTACCAGGTTCCCCCTGTAAACACTGAAGCTTTCTTT | CASSYQVPPVNTEAFF
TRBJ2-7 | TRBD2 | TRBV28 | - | TGTGCCAGCTCCCTCGGGACTATTAACTACGAGCAGTACTTC | CASSLGTINYEQYF
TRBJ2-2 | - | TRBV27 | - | TGTGCCAGCAGTTTTCGCGGAGTGGGCACCGGGGAGCTGTTTTTT | CASSFRGVGTGELFF
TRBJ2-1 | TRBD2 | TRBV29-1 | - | TGCAGCGTTGAAGATCAAGGCGGGAGTAGCTACAATGAGCAGTTCTTC | CSVEDQGGSSYNEQFF
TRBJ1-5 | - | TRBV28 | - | TGTGCCAGCAGTTTAGTGGCTCAGCCCCAGCATTTT | CASSLVAQPQHF
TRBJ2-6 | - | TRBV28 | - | TGTGCCAGCAGTTTATGGGGCTCTGGGGCCAACGTCCTGACTTTC | CASSLWGSGANVLTF
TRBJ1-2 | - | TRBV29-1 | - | TGCAGCGTCGCCGAAACAGGAAACTATGGCTACACCTTC | CSVAETGNYGYTF
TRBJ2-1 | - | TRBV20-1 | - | TGCAGTGCTAGACTCGCGAATGAGCAGTTCTTC | CSARLANEQFF
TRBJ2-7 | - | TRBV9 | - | TGTGCCAGCAGCCGACGGTGGGGCGAGCAGTACTTC | CASSRRWGEQYF
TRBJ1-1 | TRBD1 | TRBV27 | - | TGTGCCAGCAGTTTAGTGCGACAGGGGGCCACTGAAGCTTTCTTT | CASSLVRQGATEAFF
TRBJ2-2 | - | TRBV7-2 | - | TGTGCCAGCAGCCCTATAAAAACCGCCAAACATAGCACCGGGGAGCTGTTTTTT | CASSPIKTAKHSTGELFF
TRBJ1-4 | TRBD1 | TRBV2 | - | TGTGCCAGCAGGGCACCGGGACAGGTTCTGTACTATGAAAAACTGTTTTTT | CASRAPGQVLYYEKLFF
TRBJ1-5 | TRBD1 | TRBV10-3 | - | TGTGCCATCAGTGAGGGGACAGGGGAAGGGCAGCCCCAGCATTTT | CAISEGTGEGQPQHF
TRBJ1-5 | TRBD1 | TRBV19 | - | TGTGCCAGTAGTATAGGACAGGGAGGTCAGCCCCAGCATTTT | CASSIGQGGQPQHF
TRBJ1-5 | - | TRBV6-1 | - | TGTGCCAGCAGTGAAACGGTAAGGGAAAGTCAGCCCCAGCATTTT | CASSETVRESQPQHF
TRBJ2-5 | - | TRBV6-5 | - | TGTGCCAGCAGTTACTCGTCCCTAAGTAAAGAGACCCAGTACTTC | CASSYSSLSKETQYF
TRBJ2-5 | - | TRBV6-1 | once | TGTGCCAGCAGTGAACAGGGGCAAGAGACCCAGTACTTC | CASSEQGQETQYF
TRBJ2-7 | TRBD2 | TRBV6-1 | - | TGTGCCTGCGATCGGGAGGCCAACGAGCAGTACTTC | CACDREANEQYF
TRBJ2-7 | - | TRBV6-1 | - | TGTGCCAGCAGTGAAATCTTGCGACCTGGGGCGATCTACGAGCAGTACTTC | CASSEILRPGAIYEQYF
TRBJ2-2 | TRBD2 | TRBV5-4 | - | TGTGCCAGCAGCTTGGCCTCTCGCCCGGGAGGGGGCACCGGGGAGCTGTTTTTT | CASSLASRPGGGTGELFF
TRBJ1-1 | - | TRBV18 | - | TGTGCCAGCTCAGACAACAAGAACACTGAAGCTTTCTTT | CASSDNKNTEAFF
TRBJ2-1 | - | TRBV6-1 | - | TGTGCCAGCAGCCTCGCCGGTTTTAGTGAGCAGTTCTTC | CASSLAGFSEQFF
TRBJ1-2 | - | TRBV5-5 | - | TGTGCCAGCAGCTTGAGGGAGTATGGGTTTGGCTACACCTTC | CASSLREYGFGYTF
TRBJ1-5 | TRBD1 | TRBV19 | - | TGTGCCAGTAGTTCCGGACAGGGGAATCAGCCCCAGCATTTT | CASSSGQGNQPQHF